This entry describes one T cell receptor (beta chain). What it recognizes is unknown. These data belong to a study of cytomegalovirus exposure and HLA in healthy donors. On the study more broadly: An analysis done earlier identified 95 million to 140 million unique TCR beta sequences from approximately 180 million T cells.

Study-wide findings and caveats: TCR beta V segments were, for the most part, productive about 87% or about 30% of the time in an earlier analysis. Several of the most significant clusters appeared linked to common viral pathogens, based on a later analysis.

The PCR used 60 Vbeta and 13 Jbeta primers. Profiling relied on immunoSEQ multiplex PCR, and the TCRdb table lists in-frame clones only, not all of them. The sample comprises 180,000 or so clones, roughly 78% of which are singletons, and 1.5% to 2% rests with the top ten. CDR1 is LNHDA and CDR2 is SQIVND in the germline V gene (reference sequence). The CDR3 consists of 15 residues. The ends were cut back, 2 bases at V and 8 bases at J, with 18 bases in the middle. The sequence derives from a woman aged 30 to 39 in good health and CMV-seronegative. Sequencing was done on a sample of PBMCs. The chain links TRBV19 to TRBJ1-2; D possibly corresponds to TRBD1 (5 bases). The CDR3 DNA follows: TGTGCCAGTAGTATATTACGGCTCCTCGGGGGAGGCTACACCTTC. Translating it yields CASSILRLLGGGYTF.